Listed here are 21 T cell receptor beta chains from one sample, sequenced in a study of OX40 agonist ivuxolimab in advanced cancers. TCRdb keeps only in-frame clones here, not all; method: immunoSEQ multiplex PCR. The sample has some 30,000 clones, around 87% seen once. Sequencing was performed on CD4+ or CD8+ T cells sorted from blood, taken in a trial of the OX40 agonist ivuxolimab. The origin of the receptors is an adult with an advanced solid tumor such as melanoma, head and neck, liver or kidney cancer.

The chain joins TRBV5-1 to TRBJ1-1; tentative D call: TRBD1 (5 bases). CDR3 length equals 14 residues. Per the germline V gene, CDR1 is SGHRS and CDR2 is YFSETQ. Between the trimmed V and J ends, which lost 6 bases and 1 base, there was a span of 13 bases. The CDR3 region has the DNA TGCGCCAGCACCGTCGGACACTCGAACACTGAAGCTTTCTTT. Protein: CASTVGHSNTEAFF.

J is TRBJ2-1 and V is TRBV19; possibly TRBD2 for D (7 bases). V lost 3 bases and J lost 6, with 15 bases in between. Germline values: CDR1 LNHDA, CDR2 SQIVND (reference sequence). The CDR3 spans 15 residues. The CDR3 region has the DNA TGTGCCAGTAGTATCAGCCGGGGGGCCGGCAATGAGCAGTTCTTC. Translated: CASSISRGAGNEQFF. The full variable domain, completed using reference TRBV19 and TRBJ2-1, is DGGITQSPKYLFRKEGQNVTLSCEQNLNHDAMYWYRQDPGQGLRLIYYSQIVNDFQKGDIAEGYSVSREKKESFPLTVTSAQKNPTAFYLCASSISRGAGNEQFFGPGTRLTVL.

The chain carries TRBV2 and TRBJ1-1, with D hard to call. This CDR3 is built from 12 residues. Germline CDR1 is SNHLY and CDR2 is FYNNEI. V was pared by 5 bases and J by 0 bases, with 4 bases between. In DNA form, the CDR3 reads TGTGCCAGCAGTAGGGTGAACACTGAAGCTTTCTTT. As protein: CASSRVNTEAFF. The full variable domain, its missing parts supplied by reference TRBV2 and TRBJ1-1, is EPEVTQTPSHQVTQMGQEVILRCVPISNHLYFYWYRQILGQKVEFLVSFYNNEISEKSEIFDDQFSVERPDGSNFTLKIRSTKLEDSAMYFCASSRVNTEAFFGQGTRLTVV.

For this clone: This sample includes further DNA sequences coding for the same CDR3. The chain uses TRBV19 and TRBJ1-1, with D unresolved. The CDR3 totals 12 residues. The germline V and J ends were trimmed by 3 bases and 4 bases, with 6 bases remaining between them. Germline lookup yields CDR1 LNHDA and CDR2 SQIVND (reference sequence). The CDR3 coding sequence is TGTGCCAGTAGTATGGGAGGCACTGAAGCTTTCTTT. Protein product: CASSMGGTEAFF.

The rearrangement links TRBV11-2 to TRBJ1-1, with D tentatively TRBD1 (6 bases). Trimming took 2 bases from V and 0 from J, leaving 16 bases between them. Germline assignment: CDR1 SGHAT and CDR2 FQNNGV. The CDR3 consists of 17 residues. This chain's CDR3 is CASSLTAGALLNTEAFF. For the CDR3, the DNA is TGTGCCAGCAGCTTAACCGCGGGGGCCCTTTTGAACACTGAAGCTTTCTTT. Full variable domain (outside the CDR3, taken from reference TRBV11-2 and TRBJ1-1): EAGVAQSPRYKIIEKRQSVAFWCNPISGHATLYWYQQILGQGPKLLIQFQNNGVVDDSQLPKDRFSAERLKGVDSTLKIQPAKLEDSAVYLCASSLTAGALLNTEAFFGQGTRLTVV.

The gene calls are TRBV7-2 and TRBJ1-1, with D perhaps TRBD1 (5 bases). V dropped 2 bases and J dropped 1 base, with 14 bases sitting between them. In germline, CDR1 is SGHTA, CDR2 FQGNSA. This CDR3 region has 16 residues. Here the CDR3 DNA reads TGTGCCAGCAGCTTACGGCAGGGTGGGGGGAACACTGAAGCTTTCTTT. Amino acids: CASSLRQGGGNTEAFF.

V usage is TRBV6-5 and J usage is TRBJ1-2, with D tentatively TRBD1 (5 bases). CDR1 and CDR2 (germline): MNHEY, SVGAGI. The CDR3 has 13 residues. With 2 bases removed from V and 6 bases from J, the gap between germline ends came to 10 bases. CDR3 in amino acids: CASSYNQGNGYTF. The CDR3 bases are TGTGCCAGCAGTTACAACCAGGGAAATGGCTACACCTTC.

The CDR3 region has the DNA TGCGCCAGCAGCTTGAATGGGGAATACGAGCAGTACTTC. Encoded protein: CASSLNGEYEQYF. The V and J genes are TRBV5-1 and TRBJ2-7; D not resolved. This CDR3 is 13 amino acids long. V lost 1 base and J lost 4, with 9 bases in between. Germline assignment: CDR1 SGHRS and CDR2 YFSETQ.

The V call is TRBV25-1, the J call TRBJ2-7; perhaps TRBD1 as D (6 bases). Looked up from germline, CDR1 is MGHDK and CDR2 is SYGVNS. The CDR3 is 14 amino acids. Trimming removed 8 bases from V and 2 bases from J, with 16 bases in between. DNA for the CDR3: TGTGCCAGCTACAGGACAGTTGGCCCCTACGAGCAGTACTTC. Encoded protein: CASYRTVGPYEQYF.

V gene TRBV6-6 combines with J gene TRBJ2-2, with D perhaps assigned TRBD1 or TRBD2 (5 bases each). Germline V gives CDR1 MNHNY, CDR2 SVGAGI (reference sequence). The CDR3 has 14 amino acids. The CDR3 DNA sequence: TGTGTCAGGGCCGGGACGGCGAACACCGGGGAGCTGTTTTTT. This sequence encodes CVRAGTANTGELFF.

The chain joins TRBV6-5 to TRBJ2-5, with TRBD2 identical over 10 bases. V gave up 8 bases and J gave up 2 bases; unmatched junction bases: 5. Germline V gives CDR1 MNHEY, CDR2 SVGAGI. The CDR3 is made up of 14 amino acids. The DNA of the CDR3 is TGTGCCAGCGCAGCGGGGGGGCTGCAAGAGACCCAGTACTTC. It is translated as CASAAGGLQETQYF.

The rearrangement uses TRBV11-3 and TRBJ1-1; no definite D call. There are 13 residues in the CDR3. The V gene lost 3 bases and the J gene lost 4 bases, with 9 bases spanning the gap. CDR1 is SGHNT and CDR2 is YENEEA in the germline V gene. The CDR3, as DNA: TGTGCCAGCAGCTTTAGGGCCGGCACTGAAGCTTTCTTT. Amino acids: CASSFRAGTEAFF. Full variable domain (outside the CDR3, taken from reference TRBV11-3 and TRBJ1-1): EAGVVQSPRYKIIEKKQPVAFWCNPISGHNTLYWYLQNLGQGPELLIRYENEEAVDDSQLPKDRFSAERLKGVDSTLKIQPAELGDSAVYLCASSFRAGTEAFFGQGTRLTVV.

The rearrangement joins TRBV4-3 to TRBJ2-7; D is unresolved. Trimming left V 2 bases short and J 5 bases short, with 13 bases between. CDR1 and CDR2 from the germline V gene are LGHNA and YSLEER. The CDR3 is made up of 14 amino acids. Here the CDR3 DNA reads TGCGCCAGCAGCCAATTTCCTGGTGGCCACGAGCAGTACTTC. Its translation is CASSQFPGGHEQYF.

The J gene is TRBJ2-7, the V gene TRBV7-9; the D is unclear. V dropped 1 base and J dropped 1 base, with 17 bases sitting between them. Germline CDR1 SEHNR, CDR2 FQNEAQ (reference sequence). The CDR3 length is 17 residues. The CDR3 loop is CASSLVLGMSFSYEQYF. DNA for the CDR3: TGTGCCAGCAGCTTAGTCCTGGGCATGTCCTTTTCCTACGAGCAGTACTTC.

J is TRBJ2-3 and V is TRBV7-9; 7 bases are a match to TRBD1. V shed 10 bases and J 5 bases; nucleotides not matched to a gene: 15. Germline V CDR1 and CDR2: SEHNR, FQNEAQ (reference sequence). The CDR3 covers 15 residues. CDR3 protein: CATLQGTAILDTQYF. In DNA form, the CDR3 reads TGTGCCACCCTACAGGGGACCGCAATATTAGATACGCAGTATTTT.

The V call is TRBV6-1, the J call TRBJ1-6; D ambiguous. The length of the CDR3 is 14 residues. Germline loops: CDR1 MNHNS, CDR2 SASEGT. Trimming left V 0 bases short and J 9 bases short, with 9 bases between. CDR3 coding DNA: TGTGCCAGCAGTGAAGCAGGGTCCGCTTCACCCCTCCACTTT. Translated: CASSEAGSASPLHF.

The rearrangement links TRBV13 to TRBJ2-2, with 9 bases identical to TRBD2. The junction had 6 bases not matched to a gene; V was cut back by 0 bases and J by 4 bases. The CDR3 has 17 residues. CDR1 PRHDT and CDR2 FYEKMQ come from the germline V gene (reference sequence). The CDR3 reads CASSLGGAGGLTGELFF. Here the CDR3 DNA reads TGTGCCAGCAGCTTAGGCGGAGCGGGAGGACTCACCGGGGAGCTGTTTTTT.

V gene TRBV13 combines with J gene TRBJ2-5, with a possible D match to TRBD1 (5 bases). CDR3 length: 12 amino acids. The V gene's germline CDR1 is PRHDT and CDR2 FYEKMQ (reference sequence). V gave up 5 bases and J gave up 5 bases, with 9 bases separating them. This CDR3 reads CASSRQWETQYF. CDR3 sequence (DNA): TGTGCCAGCAGCCGACAGTGGGAGACCCAGTACTTC.

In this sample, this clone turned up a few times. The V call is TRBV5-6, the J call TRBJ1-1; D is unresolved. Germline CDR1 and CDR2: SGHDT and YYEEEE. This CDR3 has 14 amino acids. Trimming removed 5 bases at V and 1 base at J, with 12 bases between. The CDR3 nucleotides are TGTGCCAGCAGTTCTCTCCGACAGAACACTGAAGCTTTCTTT. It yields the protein CASSSLRQNTEAFF.

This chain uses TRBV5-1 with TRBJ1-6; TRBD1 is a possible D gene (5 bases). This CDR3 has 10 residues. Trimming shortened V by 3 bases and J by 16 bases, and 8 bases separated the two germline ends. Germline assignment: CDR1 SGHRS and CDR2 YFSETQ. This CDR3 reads CASSSGGLHF. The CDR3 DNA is TGCGCCAGCAGCTCCGGGGGGCTCCACTTT.

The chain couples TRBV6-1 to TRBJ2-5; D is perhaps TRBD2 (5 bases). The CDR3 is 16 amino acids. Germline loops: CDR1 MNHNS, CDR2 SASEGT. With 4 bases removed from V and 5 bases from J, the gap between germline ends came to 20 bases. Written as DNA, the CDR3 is TGTGCCAGCAGTGGAGGGCGCGGTGGACGCGGGGAGACCCAGTACTTC. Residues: CASSGGRGGRGETQYF.